Below are 14 T cell receptor beta chains sequenced from a single sample in a study of radiation and T cells in renal cell carcinoma. The time point was: baseline pretreatment blood. Sample treatment: 15 Gy SBRT to primary tumor, nephrectomy 4 weeks later. The table came from immunoSEQ multiplex PCR; TCRdb's copy has only in-frame clones and leaves some out. The table shows about 130,000 clones, with roughly 88% occurring only once. Sample: blood, taken from a patient whose treatment included radiotherapy and nephrectomy. These receptors all stem from a woman aged 50 to 65 with renal cell carcinoma.

The genes are TRBV10-3 and TRBJ1-4; D might be TRBD1 (5 bases). Germline CDR1 reads ENHRY; CDR2 reads SYGVKD. This CDR3 has 14 residues. V dropped 0 bases and J dropped 8 bases, with 10 bases sitting between them. The DNA for the CDR3 is TGTGCCATCAGTGAGTCGGCAGGGAGGGAAAAACTGTTTTTT. As protein: CAISESAGREKLFF.

The V gene is TRBV7-2, the J gene TRBJ1-2; 7 bases map to TRBD1. CDR3 length: 16 residues. CDR1 is SGHTA, CDR2 FQGNSA, per germline. The V gene end was trimmed by 1 base and the J gene end by 2 bases; junction bases not matched to a gene: 7. CDR3 in DNA: TGTGCCAGCAGCTTAGATTGGCAGGGGGGCAACTATGGCTACACCTTC. Its translation: CASSLDWQGGNYGYTF. Full variable domain (rest looked up from reference TRBV7-2 and TRBJ1-2): GAGVSQSPSNKVTEKGKDVELRCDPISGHTALYWYRQSLGQGLEFLIYFQGNSAPDKSGLPSDRFSAERTGGSVSTLTIQRTQQEDSAVYLCASSLDWQGGNYGYTFGSGTRLTVV.

CDR3 protein: CASSLWQESNYGYTF. The DNA for the CDR3 is TGTGCCAGCAGTTTATGGCAGGAGTCAAACTATGGCTACACCTTC. The gene calls are TRBV28 and TRBJ1-2; D is unclear. V dropped 0 bases and J dropped 2 bases, with 10 bases sitting between them. The CDR3 covers 15 residues. Germline V CDR1 and CDR2: MDHEN, SYDVKM.

The CDR3: CASSLGTDNYNEQFF. The CDR3 DNA reads TGCGCCAGCAGCTTAGGGACAGACAATTACAATGAGCAGTTCTTC. This chain joins TRBV5-1 and TRBJ2-1, with 7 bases identical to TRBD1. Per germline, CDR1 SGHRS and CDR2 YFSETQ. The trim removed 2 bases at V and 4 bases at J, leaving 6 bases unmatched. The CDR3 runs to 15 residues. Combining the CDR3 with reference TRBV5-1 and TRBJ2-1 gives the whole variable domain KAGVTQTPRYLIKTRGQQVTLSCSPISGHRSVSWYQQTPGQGLQFLFEYFSETQRNKGNFPGRFSGRQFSNSRSEMNVSTLELGDSALYLCASSLGTDNYNEQFFGPGTRLTVL.

V gene TRBV7-9 combines with J gene TRBJ1-5; possible D gene TRBD1, 5 bases. Trimming pared 5 bases from V and 4 bases from J, leaving 15 bases between. Germline values: CDR1 SEHNR, CDR2 FQNEAQ (reference sequence). This CDR3 region has 15 residues. CDR3 DNA sequence: TGTGCCAGCAGCGCCCGGGACGGACCTAATCAGCCCCAGCATTTT. Protein sequence: CASSARDGPNQPQHF.

The genes are TRBV11-2 and TRBJ2-2; TRBD1 might be the D (6 bases). There are 13 residues in the CDR3. The germline V gene has CDR1 SGHAT and CDR2 FQNNGV. V lost 3 bases, J lost 11 bases, and 13 bases lay in between. The CDR3 DNA sequence: TGTGCCAGCAGCTTTCTCAGGACAGCCGAGCTGTTTTTT. As protein: CASSFLRTAELFF.

This clone showed up just a few times. V and J are TRBV7-3 and TRBJ2-1, with D unclear. V was trimmed by 1 base and J by 5 bases, leaving 6 bases between them. The CDR3 sequence is 13 residues long. From germline, CDR1 is SGHTA and CDR2 FQGTGA. As DNA, the CDR3 is TGTGCCAGCAGCTTAAACAGAAACAATGAGCAGTTCTTC. Its translation is CASSLNRNNEQFF.

The genes are TRBV21-1 and TRBJ2-5; TRBD2 is the table's D call, not checked against the DNA. TRBV21-1 is deemed a pseudogene. This CDR3 is built from 15 residues. CDR3 in DNA: TGTGCCAGCAGCAAAGGGAGGTGGGCCCAAGAGACCCAGTACTTC. Protein sequence: CASSKGRWAQETQYF.

The chain joins TRBV4-2 to TRBJ2-6; 9 nucleotides agree with TRBD1. The junction had 10 bases not matched to a gene; V was cut back by 4 bases and J by 0 bases. This CDR3 spans 19 amino acids. In germline, CDR1 is LGHNA, CDR2 YNFKEQ. CDR3 coding DNA: TGTGCCAGCAGCCTCTCCCGGGGACAGGGATTCTCTGGGGCCAACGTCCTGACTTTC. It codes for CASSLSRGQGFSGANVLTF.

This chain connects TRBV7-2 to TRBJ2-2, with 7 positions matching TRBD2. Germline lookup yields CDR1 SGHTA and CDR2 FQGNSA. This CDR3 is 14 amino acids long. V gave up 8 bases and J gave up 1 base; unmatched junction bases: 4. The CDR3 spells CASRGGRNTGELFF. In DNA, the CDR3 is TGTGCCAGCCGCGGGGGACGGAACACCGGGGAGCTGTTTTTT.

CDR3 sequence reads: CASSSGGGINTEAFF. The CDR3 DNA is TGTGCCAGCAGCTCGGGCGGGGGCATAAACACTGAAGCTTTCTTT. V and J are TRBV7-9 and TRBJ1-1; perhaps TRBD1 as D (6 bases). Trimming removed 4 bases at V and 2 bases at J, with 14 bases between. CDR1 SEHNR and CDR2 FQNEAQ come from the germline V gene (reference sequence). The CDR3 loop spans 15 amino acids. The full variable domain, with the rest looked up from reference TRBV7-9 and TRBJ1-1, is DTGVSQNPRHKITKRGQNVTFRCDPISEHNRLYWYRQTLGQGPEFLTYFQNEAQLEKSRLLSDRFSAERPKGSFSTLEIQRTEQGDSAMYLCASSSGGGINTEAFFGQGTRLTVV.

The CDR3 reads CATSEQNTIYF. CDR3 DNA: TGTGCCACCTCCGAGCAGAACACCATATATTTT. V and J are TRBV6-1 and TRBJ1-3; no definite D call. The CDR3 covers 11 residues. Trimming stripped 10 bases from V and 7 bases from J, with 11 bases between. The germline V gene has CDR1 MNHNS and CDR2 SASEGT.

The chain recombines TRBV2 with TRBJ2-5, with TRBD1 as a possible D gene (7 bases). CDR3 length: 17 residues. CDR1 SNHLY and CDR2 FYNNEI come from the germline V gene. Trimming pared 3 bases from V and 1 base from J, leaving 18 bases between. The DNA of the CDR3 is TGTGCCAGCAGTGACCCGACAGGGTTGGGGGGCCAAGAGACCCAGTACTTC. This encodes CASSDPTGLGGQETQYF.

The rearrangement joins TRBV9 to TRBJ2-1; TRBD2 agrees at 13 bases. V gave up 4 bases and J gave up 7 bases; unmatched junction bases: 8. This CDR3 comprises 16 residues. Germline values: CDR1 SGDLS, CDR2 YYNGEE. DNA of the CDR3: TGTGCCAGCAGCTTTCCCCGGACTAGCGGGGGTAATGAGCAGTTCTTC. It encodes CASSFPRTSGGNEQFF.